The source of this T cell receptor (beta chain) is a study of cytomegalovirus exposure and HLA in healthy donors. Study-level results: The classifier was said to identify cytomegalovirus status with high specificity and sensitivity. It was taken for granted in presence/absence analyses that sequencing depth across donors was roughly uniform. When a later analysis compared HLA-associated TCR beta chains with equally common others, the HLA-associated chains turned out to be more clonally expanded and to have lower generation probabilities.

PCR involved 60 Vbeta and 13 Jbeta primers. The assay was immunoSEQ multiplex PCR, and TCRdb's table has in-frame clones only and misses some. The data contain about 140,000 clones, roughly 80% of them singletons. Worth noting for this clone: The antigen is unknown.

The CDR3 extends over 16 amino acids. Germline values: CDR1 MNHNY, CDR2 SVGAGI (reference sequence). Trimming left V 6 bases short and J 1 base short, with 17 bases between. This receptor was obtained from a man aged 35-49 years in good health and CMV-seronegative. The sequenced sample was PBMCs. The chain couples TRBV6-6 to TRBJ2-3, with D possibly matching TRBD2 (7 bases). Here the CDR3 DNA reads TGTGCCAGCAGCCAACGGGGGGCTAGCGGCACAGATACGCAGTATTTT. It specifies CASSQRGASGTDTQYF.